The 29 T cell receptor beta chains reported below all come from one sample, sequenced in a study of T cell changes during pregnancy in multiple sclerosis. Assay used: immunoSEQ multiplex PCR; TCRdb lists only in-frame clones, some missing. The sample consists of some 60,000 clones, roughly 87% of them appearing once. This sample comprised peripheral blood, obtained in the third trimester of pregnancy. These receptors were collected from a female donor in good health, enrolled as a control in a pregnancy study.

The sample holds one count of this clone. The rearrangement links TRBV30 to TRBJ1-2; perhaps TRBD1 as D (6 bases). The CDR3 totals 14 residues. The germline V gene has CDR1 GTSNPN and CDR2 SVGIG (reference sequence). Between the trimmed V and J ends, which lost 4 bases and 6 bases, there was a span of 18 bases. Written as DNA, the CDR3 is TGTGCCTGGACCAGGGGAGGGCCCAGGGATGGCTACACCTTC. Its protein is CAWTRGGPRDGYTF.

The V call is TRBV2, the J call TRBJ2-7, with a tentative D call TRBD2 (6 bases). Germline lookup yields CDR1 SNHLY and CDR2 FYNNEI. This CDR3 has 14 residues. V lost 1 base and J 7 bases, leaving 14 bases between the germline ends. The CDR3 DNA reads TGTGCCAGCAGTGAAGGGGGACTCCCGCGAGAGCAGTACTTC. Its translation: CASSEGGLPREQYF.

CDR3 region: CASSLGRLSSGNTIYF. The CDR3 coding sequence is TGTGCCAGCAGCTTAGGTCGACTGAGCTCTGGAAACACCATATATTTT. The chain employs TRBV7-6 and TRBJ1-3; D remains unclear. V lost 1 base and J lost 0, with 10 bases in between. Germline V CDR1 and CDR2: SGHVS, FNYEAQ. The length of the CDR3 is 16 residues. Using reference TRBV7-6 and TRBJ1-3 for the parts outside the CDR3, the full variable domain is GAGVSQSPRYKVTKRGQDVALRCDPISGHVSLYWYRQALGQGPEFLTYFNYEAQQDKSGLPNDRFSAERPEGSISTLTIQRTEQRDSAMYRCASSLGRLSSGNTIYFGEGSWLTVV.

The chain recombines TRBV5-6 with TRBJ2-3; 9 bases line up with TRBD2. The germline CDR1 and CDR2 sequences are SGHDT and YYEEEE. The CDR3 contains 15 residues. V was clipped by 0 bases and J by 4 bases; unmatched bases: 3. CDR3 sequence (DNA): TGTGCCAGCAGCTTGGCTAGCGGGGTAGCAGATACGCAGTATTTT. Protein product: CASSLASGVADTQYF.

In its sample, this clone was seen once. A junction boundary mismatches the germline segment, possibly from a read error. The chain recombines TRBV15 with TRBJ2-5; TRBD2 agrees at 9 bases. This CDR3 region has 15 residues. CDR1 is LNHNV, CDR2 YYDKDF, per germline (reference sequence). CDR3 DNA sequence: TGTGCCACCACCACGGGGAAGCGGGGGGTAGAGGCCCAGTACTTC. This sequence encodes CATTTGKRGVEAQYF. The entire variable domain, with the rest obtained from reference TRBV15 and TRBJ2-5, is as follows: DAMVIQNPRYQVTQFGKPVTLSCSQTLNHNVMYWYQQKSSQAPKLLFHYYDKDFNNEADTPDNFQSRRPNTSFCFLDIRSPGLGDTAMYLCATTTGKRGVEAQYFGPGTRLLVL.

This clone has just a few counts. J is TRBJ2-2 and V is TRBV10-1; a weak D match, TRBD1 (6 bases). This CDR3 has 13 residues. Germline values: CDR1 WNHNN, CDR2 SYGVQD (reference sequence). V lost 5 bases, J lost 5 bases, and 9 bases lay in between. The CDR3 region has the DNA TGCGCCAGCAGTTTTACAGGGACCGGGGAGCTGTTTTTT. Its translation is CASSFTGTGELFF.

The chain joins TRBV27 to TRBJ2-4; no clear D. CDR1 and CDR2 (germline): MNHEY, SMNVEV (reference sequence). The V end was cut by 2 bases, the J end by 0 bases, with 11 bases between. The CDR3 loop spans 16 amino acids. CDR3 DNA sequence: TGTGCCAGCAGTTTACTTGGGCCAGGAGCCAAAAACATTCAGTACTTC. Translated: CASSLLGPGAKNIQYF.

The gene calls are TRBV4-3 and TRBJ2-1; possible D gene TRBD2, 7 bases. CDR1 and CDR2 from the germline V gene are LGHNA and YSLEER. V lost 0 bases and J lost 2, with 11 bases in between. The CDR3 runs 16 residues. The CDR3 DNA sequence: TGCGCCAGCAGCCAAGAAGGGGGGGACCCCTACAATGAGCAGTTCTTC. It is translated as CASSQEGGDPYNEQFF.

J is TRBJ2-1 and V is TRBV7-9; 16 bases line up with TRBD2. Germline trimming cut 0 bases from V and 12 bases from J; bases unmatched to any gene: 5. The CDR3 length is 16 residues. CDR1 is SEHNR and CDR2 is FQNEAQ in the germline V gene (reference sequence). CDR3 loop: CASSLAGTSGRVGQFF. In DNA, the CDR3 is TGTGCCAGCAGCTTAGCTGGGACTAGCGGGAGGGTGGGGCAGTTCTTC.

About this clone: An end of the junction differs from the germline gene, which may be a read error. J is TRBJ1-4 and V is TRBV25-1; maybe TRBD1 (5 bases). CDR1 is MGHDK, CDR2 SYGVNS, per germline. The CDR3 loop spans 15 amino acids. The CDR3 nucleotides read TGTGCCAGCAGTGAATGGGGCAACCCTAATGAAAAATTGTTTTTT. It codes for CASSEWGNPNEKLFF.

This clone turned up a few times. CDR3 loop: CASSTLNYGYTF. DNA of the CDR3: TGTGCCAGTAGTACCCTGAACTATGGCTACACCTTC. This chain uses TRBV19 with TRBJ1-2, with D unresolved. The CDR3 totals 12 residues. Trimming shortened V by 4 bases and J by 2 bases, and 5 bases separated the two germline ends. Germline CDR1 and CDR2: LNHDA and SQIVND (reference sequence).

This chain joins TRBV27 and TRBJ1-2, with unresolved D. V was trimmed by 2 bases and J by 4 bases, leaving 5 bases between them. Germline V lookup: CDR1 MNHEY, CDR2 SMNVEV (reference sequence). The CDR3 extends over 12 amino acids. The DNA of the CDR3 is TGTGCCAGCAGTTTACGCGGCTATGGCTACACCTTC. Encoded protein: CASSLRGYGYTF.

V and J are TRBV5-6 and TRBJ1-6; D uncertain. Per germline, CDR1 SGHDT and CDR2 YYEEEE. The CDR3 runs to 16 residues. Deletions cut 4 bases from V and 0 bases from J, with 11 bases between. The CDR3 loop reads CASSATRSSYNSPLHF. The CDR3 DNA reads TGTGCCAGCAGCGCCACTCGGAGCTCCTATAATTCACCCCTCCACTTT.

The chain has TRBV27 and TRBJ1-3; D perhaps matches TRBD1 (5 bases). The CDR3 is 12 amino acids. Germline V gene lookup returns CDR1 MNHEY and CDR2 SMNVEV (reference sequence). V was cut by 6 bases and J by 3 bases, with 6 bases left in between. The CDR3 DNA follows: TGTGCCAGCAGGGGGGGTGGAAACACCATATATTTT. This translates into CASRGGGNTIYF.

This chain connects TRBV19 to TRBJ1-4; TRBD1 agrees at 7 bases. Per germline, CDR1 LNHDA and CDR2 SQIVND (reference sequence). Trimming removed 0 bases from V and 8 bases from J; junction bases left unmatched: 9. This CDR3 is built from 16 residues. As DNA, the CDR3 is TGTGCCAGTAGTATAGATCCCGGGACAGTGTCAGAAAAACTGTTTTTT. Amino acid sequence: CASSIDPGTVSEKLFF.

The chain combines TRBV4-2 with TRBJ2-5, with TRBD2 matching over 9 bases. CDR3 length: 20 amino acids. The V gene's germline CDR1 is LGHNA and CDR2 YNFKEQ. The J segment lost 0 bases and the V segment lost 0 bases, leaving 14 bases of the junction unmatched. The CDR3 coding sequence is TGTGCCAGCAGCCAAGACCCGTTGACCCTGACTAGCGGTTACCAAGAGACCCAGTACTTC. It translates to CASSQDPLTLTSGYQETQYF.

By share of the sample, this clone is medium-sized. The chain uses TRBV7-9 and TRBJ2-7; possibly TRBD1 for D (5 bases). The germline gives CDR1 SEHNR, CDR2 FQNEAQ (reference sequence). Trimming removed 5 bases at V and 6 bases at J, with 17 bases between. The CDR3 contains 14 residues. As DNA, the CDR3 is TGTGCCAGCAGCCCAGACAGCTCCTCGGCCGAGCAGTACTTC. It codes for CASSPDSSSAEQYF.

The chain carries TRBV15 and TRBJ2-6; D might be TRBD1 (6 bases). V shed 5 bases and J shed 3 bases, with 11 bases lying between them. This CDR3 has 15 residues. Per germline, CDR1 LNHNV and CDR2 YYDKDF (reference sequence). As DNA, the CDR3 is TGTGCCACCAGCGCCCGGACAGTTGGGGCCAACGTCCTGACTTTC. It is translated as CATSARTVGANVLTF.

This sequence joins TRBV27 and TRBJ2-1; TRBD2 agrees at 7 bases. With V trimmed by 2 bases and J by 8 bases, 9 bases remained unmatched. In germline, CDR1 is MNHEY, CDR2 SMNVEV (reference sequence). This CDR3 has 15 residues. CDR3 bases: TGTGCCAGCAGTTTACCGGGACTAAAGGTTTATGAGCAGTTCTTC. It encodes CASSLPGLKVYEQFF.

This clone has a single count. The V gene is TRBV6-6, the J gene TRBJ2-3; TRBD2 is a possible D gene (7 bases). The CDR3 consists of 16 residues. Germline V lookup: CDR1 MNHNY, CDR2 SVGAGI (reference sequence). V was clipped by 6 bases and J by 5 bases, with 21 bases between them. CDR3 residues: CASSPWAGEGEDTQYF. CDR3 DNA: TGTGCCAGCAGCCCATGGGCGGGAGAGGGGGAAGATACGCAGTATTTT.

The rearrangement links TRBV4-3 to TRBJ1-4, with 7 bases that match TRBD1. V lost 1 base, J lost 15 bases, and 8 bases stayed unmatched. Germline V gene data show CDR1 as LGHNA and CDR2 as YSLEER. The CDR3 contains 13 residues. CDR3 in DNA: TGCGCCAGCAGCCAAGGGGCGGCAGGGGGGATGTTTTTT. It codes for CASSQGAAGGMFF.

The rearrangement joins TRBV5-1 to TRBJ2-5, with unresolved D. Trimming cost V 5 bases and J 2 bases, with 4 bases left between them. CDR3 size: 11 residues. Per germline, CDR1 SGHRS and CDR2 YFSETQ. CDR3 nucleotides: TGCGCCAGCAGGCAGCAAGAGACCCAGTACTTC. Amino acid sequence: CASRQQETQYF.

The chain uses TRBV4-3 and TRBJ2-2; a weak D match, TRBD1 (5 bases). The CDR3 contains 18 residues. V lost 0 bases, J lost 4 bases, and 18 bases lay in between. The germline gives CDR1 LGHNA, CDR2 YSLEER. The CDR3 nucleotides are TGCGCCAGCAGCCAAGATGGGGCAGGGTTAATGGGCACCGGGGAGCTGTTTTTT. Its protein is CASSQDGAGLMGTGELFF.

The genes are TRBV5-6 and TRBJ2-5; D possibly corresponds to TRBD1 (6 bases). Germline values: CDR1 SGHDT, CDR2 YYEEEE. V lost 4 bases and J lost 4, with 14 bases in between. CDR3 length: 14 amino acids. The CDR3 DNA is TGTGCCAGCAGCGAATTGGGGGCAGGAGAGACCCAGTACTTC. Translating gives CASSELGAGETQYF.

The CDR3 DNA reads as TGTGCCAGCAGCTCTCCCATAAGTAGGCGGGAAAAACTGTTTTTT. It yields the protein CASSSPISRREKLFF. The chain employs TRBV5-6 and TRBJ1-4; the D is unclear. V lost 3 bases, J lost 8 bases, and 17 bases lay in between. CDR3 length equals 15 residues. Germline CDR1 is SGHDT and CDR2 is YYEEEE.

CDR3 in amino acids: CASSSDRSNEQYF. Written as DNA, the CDR3 is TGTGCCAGCAGTTCGGACAGGTCGAACGAGCAGTACTTC. The V call is TRBV6-5, the J call TRBJ2-7, with 7 nucleotides matching TRBD1. V lost 4 bases to trimming and J lost 5 bases; unmatched junction nucleotides: 5. This CDR3 is built from 13 residues. Per germline, CDR1 MNHEY and CDR2 SVGAGI.

V is TRBV6-1 and J is TRBJ1-1, with D unresolved. The CDR3 runs to 14 residues. With 6 bases removed from V and 1 base from J, the gap between germline ends came to 12 bases. Germline-derived CDR1 and CDR2 are MNHNS and SASEGT. The CDR3 is CASRETDTNTEAFF. The CDR3 DNA reads as TGTGCCAGCAGAGAGACCGACACGAACACTGAAGCTTTCTTT.

The gene calls are TRBV5-4 and TRBJ1-2, with TRBD1 matching over 7 bases. Trimming removed 4 bases from V and 0 bases from J; junction bases left unmatched: 9. CDR3 size: 16 residues. The germline V gene has CDR1 SGHNT and CDR2 YYREEE (reference sequence). The CDR3 nucleotides are TGTGCCAGCAGCACAGATTCGGGACAGACTAACTATGGCTACACCTTC. It is translated as CASSTDSGQTNYGYTF.

This chain joins TRBV19 and TRBJ2-6; D is possibly TRBD1 (6 bases). The CDR3 sequence is 16 residues long. CDR1 and CDR2 (germline): LNHDA, SQIVND (reference sequence). With 6 bases removed from V and 0 bases from J, the gap between germline ends came to 12 bases. This CDR3 reads CASRWGTTSGANVLTF. For the CDR3, the DNA is TGTGCCAGTAGATGGGGGACAACCTCTGGGGCCAACGTCCTGACTTTC.